This T cell receptor beta chain was obtained from a study of chemoradiotherapy in HPV16-positive cancers. This table comes from immunoSEQ multiplex PCR, and its TCRdb copy is limited to in-frame clones, with some not included. The sample has some 5,000 clones, approximately 93% seen once. The study, taken as a whole, reports: Candidate HPV-specific clones and E7-related TCR motifs grew in tumor during treatment. HPV-specific T cells were functionally defined from only two HPV16-positive patients.

Comment on this clone: Its antigen is unknown.

This TCR was recovered from a human donor with HPV-associated anogenital cancer. This specimen was collected from a patient who underwent chemoradiotherapy.

Here the CDR3 DNA reads TGTGCCAGCAGCTCCTGGTCCAATCAGCCCCAGCATTTT. Translated, it gives CASSSWSNQPQHF. The chain links TRBV5-5 to TRBJ1-5; D is undetermined. The germline V gene has CDR1 SGHKS and CDR2 YYEKEE (reference sequence). Trimming shortened V by 3 bases and J by 3 bases, and 7 bases separated the two germline ends. This CDR3 spans 13 amino acids.